This T cell receptor beta chain was documented in a study of response to subunit inactivated influenza vaccine. TCRdb used MiXCR to reprocess the RT-PCR reads, holding one entry per CDR3 protein. The sample lists 500,000 or so distinct CDR3 sequences; about 15% were seen once. General observations from the study: Only a handful of new T cells, the authors suggested, are recruited with each seasonal influenza vaccination.

As for this clonotype: Its antigen is not known.

The CDR3 totals 16 residues. V lost 4 bases and J lost 2; bases outside the gene matches: 10. Germline V gives CDR1 MGHRA, CDR2 YSYEKL. This TCR came from a man aged 50 to 69 who received an inactivated influenza vaccine. The material was CD4+ T cells sorted from PBMCs, obtained 23 months after vaccination. The chain links TRBV4-1 to TRBJ1-1, with TRBD1 matching 7 bases. The CDR3 loop reads CASSPRPGQRNTEAFF. The DNA of the CDR3 is TGCGCCAGCAGCCCCCGCCCGGGACAGAGAAACACTGAAGCTTTCTTT.